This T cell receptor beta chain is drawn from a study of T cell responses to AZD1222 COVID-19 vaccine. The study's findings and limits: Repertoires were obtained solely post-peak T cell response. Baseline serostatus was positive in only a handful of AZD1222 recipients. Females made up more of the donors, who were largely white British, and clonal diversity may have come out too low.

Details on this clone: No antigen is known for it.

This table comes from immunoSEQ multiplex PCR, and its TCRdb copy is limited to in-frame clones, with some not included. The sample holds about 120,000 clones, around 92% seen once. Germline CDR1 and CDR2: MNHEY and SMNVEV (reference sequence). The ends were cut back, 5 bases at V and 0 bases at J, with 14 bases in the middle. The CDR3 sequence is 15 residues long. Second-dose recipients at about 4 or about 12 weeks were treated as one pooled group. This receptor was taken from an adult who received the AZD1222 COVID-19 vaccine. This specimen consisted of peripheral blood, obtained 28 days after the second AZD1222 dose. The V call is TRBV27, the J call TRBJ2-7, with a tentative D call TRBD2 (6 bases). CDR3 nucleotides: TGTGCCAGCAGTACCCGGGAGATAAACTCCTACGAGCAGTACTTC. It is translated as CASSTREINSYEQYF.